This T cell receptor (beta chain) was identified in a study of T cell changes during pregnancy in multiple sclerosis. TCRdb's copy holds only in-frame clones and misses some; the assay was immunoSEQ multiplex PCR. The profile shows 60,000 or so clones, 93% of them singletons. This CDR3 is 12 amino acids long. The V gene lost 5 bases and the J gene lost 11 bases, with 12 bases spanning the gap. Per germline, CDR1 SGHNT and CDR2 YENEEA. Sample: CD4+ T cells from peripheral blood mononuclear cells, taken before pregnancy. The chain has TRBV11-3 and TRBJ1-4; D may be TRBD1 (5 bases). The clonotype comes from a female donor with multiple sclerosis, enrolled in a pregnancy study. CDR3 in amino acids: CASSTNGAKLFF. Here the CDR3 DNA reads TGTGCCAGCAGCACTAATGGGGCGAAACTGTTTTTT.